This T cell receptor (beta chain) comes out of a study of T cells and Merkel cell carcinoma outcomes. Study-level findings and limits: Repertoire plus T-cell density reportedly predicted Merkel cell carcinoma outcomes.

Profiling relied on immunoSEQ multiplex PCR, and the TCRdb table lists in-frame clones only, not all of them. The data hold 300 to 350 clones, with 98% observed a single time. The CDR3 loop spans 13 amino acids. The V gene's germline CDR1 is SGHDN and CDR2 FVKESK. Turning to this clone: Its antigen is unidentified. The junction does not match germline at one end; this may be a read error.

Sequenced material: tumor tissue from Merkel cell carcinoma. The receptor comes from a human donor with Merkel cell carcinoma. The chain couples TRBV14 to TRBJ1-1; D remains unclear. In nucleotides, the CDR3 is TGTGCCAGCAGCCAAAGCAGTCGCACTGAAACTTTCTTT. Its translation is CASSQSSRTETFF. Drawing the rest from reference TRBV14 and TRBJ1-1, the complete variable domain is EAGVTQFPSHSVIEKGQTVTLRCDPISGHDNLYWYRRVMGKEIKFLLHFVKESKQDESGMPNNRFLAERTGGTYSTLKVQPAELEDSGVYFCASSQSSRTETFFGQGTRLTVV.